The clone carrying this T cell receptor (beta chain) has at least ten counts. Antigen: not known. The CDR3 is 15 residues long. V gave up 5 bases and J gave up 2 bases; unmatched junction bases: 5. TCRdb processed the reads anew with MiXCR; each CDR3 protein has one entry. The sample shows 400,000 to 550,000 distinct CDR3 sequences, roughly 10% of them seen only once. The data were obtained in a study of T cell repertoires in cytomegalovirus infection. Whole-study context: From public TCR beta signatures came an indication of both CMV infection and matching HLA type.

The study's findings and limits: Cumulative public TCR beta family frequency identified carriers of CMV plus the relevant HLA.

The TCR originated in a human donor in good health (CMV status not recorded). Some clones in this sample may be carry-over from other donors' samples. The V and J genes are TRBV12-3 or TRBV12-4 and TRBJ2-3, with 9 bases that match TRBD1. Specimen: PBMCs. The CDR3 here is CASSRDRAPTDTQYF. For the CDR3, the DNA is TGTGCCAGCAGTCGGGACAGGGCCCCCACAGATACGCAGTATTTT.